The clone carrying this T cell receptor (beta chain) turned up a few times. Its cognate antigen is unknown. Only in-frame clones appear in the TCRdb table, and some are missing; sequencing was by immunoSEQ multiplex PCR. The profile shows some 53,000 clones, roughly 77% of them singletons. Per the germline V gene, CDR1 is SGHRS and CDR2 is YFSETQ. V was trimmed by 0 bases and J by 0 bases, leaving 15 bases between them. CDR3 size: 17 residues. This sample stems from a study of PD-L1 blockade in urothelial cancer. Study in general: Among blood samples, the median T cell count was some 140,000. Study-level results: When measured at 3 weeks, tumor-associated blood clones expanded more in durable-benefit patients.

The source was PBMCs, collected around atezolizumab (anti-PD-L1) treatment. The receptor comes from a man aged 65-85 years with urothelial cancer. This rearrangement joins TRBV5-1 to TRBJ2-5, with D possibly being TRBD2 (6 bases). The CDR3 loop reads CASSLGGVGLNQETQYF. The CDR3 DNA reads TGCGCCAGCAGCTTGGGGGGAGTGGGACTTAACCAAGAGACCCAGTACTTC.